This T cell receptor beta chain was sequenced in a study of T cells in Graves' hyperthyroidism and ophthalmopathy. Overall study results and limits: Median prediction lead before ophthalmopathy onset was about 6.7 months with the model.

About this clonotype itself: The target antigen is unknown.

TCR beta CDR3 sequences were amplified from RNA transcripts. HTBI primers were used for first-round RT-PCR of the TCR CDR3. Using its own MiXCR run on the multiplex PCR reads, TCRdb lists one record per CDR3 protein. This sample has about 160,000 distinct CDR3 sequences; about 9.4% occur once, and the top ten carry approximately 24%. The TCR was taken from a woman aged 18-29 years with Graves' hyperthyroidism that later progressed to Graves' ophthalmopathy. The sample consisted of blood.

CDR3 region: CASSYSIRSGADTQYF. In DNA, the CDR3 is TGTGCCAGCAGTTACTCGATCAGAAGCGGCGCAGATACGCAGTATTTT. J is TRBJ2-3 and V is TRBV6-2 or TRBV6-3, with D possibly matching TRBD2 (5 bases). The ends were cut back, 0 bases at V and 4 bases at J, with 14 bases in the middle. Germline CDR1 is MNHEY and CDR2 is SVGEGT. The CDR3 runs to 16 residues.